The clone carrying this T cell receptor beta chain was observed at least ten times. The data belong to a study of chronic HIV infection and antiretroviral therapy. Each CDR3 protein gets one entry after TCRdb re-called the 5' RACE reads with MiXCR. The sample includes roughly 39,000 distinct CDR3 sequences, about 7.4% of them seen just once. Sequences were obtained from peripheral blood. The sequence derives from an adult who had HIV and had not received antiretroviral therapy, or was an uninfected healthy control (not recorded which).

The CDR3 protein is CASSLRFGTDTQYF. The CDR3 region has the DNA TGTGCCAGCAGCTTAAGGTTCGGCACAGATACGCAGTATTTT. The chain has TRBV7-9 and TRBJ2-3; no definite D call. CDR3 length equals 14 residues. Deletions cut 2 bases from V and 1 base from J, with 7 bases between. Per the germline V gene, CDR1 is SEHNR and CDR2 is FQNEAQ (reference sequence).